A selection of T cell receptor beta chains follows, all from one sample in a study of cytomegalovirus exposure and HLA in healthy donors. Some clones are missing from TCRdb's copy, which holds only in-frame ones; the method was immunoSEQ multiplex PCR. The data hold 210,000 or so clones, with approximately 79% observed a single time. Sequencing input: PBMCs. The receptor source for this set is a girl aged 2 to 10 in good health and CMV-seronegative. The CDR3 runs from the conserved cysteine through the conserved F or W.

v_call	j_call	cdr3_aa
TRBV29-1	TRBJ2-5	CTTRRTQYF
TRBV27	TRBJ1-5	CASSWTGTGQPQHF
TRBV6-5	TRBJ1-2	CASSYSPAPGSYGYTF
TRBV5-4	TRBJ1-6	CASSWTGASYNSPLHF
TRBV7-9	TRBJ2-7	CASSSGSPPYEQYF
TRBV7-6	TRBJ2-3	CASSNSDSYTQYF
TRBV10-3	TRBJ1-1	CAISELGQPNTEAFF
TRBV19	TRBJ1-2	CASLGSLGGYTF
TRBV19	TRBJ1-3	CASTPGGSLMAGNTIYF
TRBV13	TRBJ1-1	CASSLVGGKEAFF
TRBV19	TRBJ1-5	CASSIDHYSNQPQHF
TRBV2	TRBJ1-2	CASFGTAYGYTF
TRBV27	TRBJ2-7	CASSPLLGDPLREQYF
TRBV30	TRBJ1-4	CACYRTRAMIANEKLFF
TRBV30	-	CAWSRGGTSYEQYF
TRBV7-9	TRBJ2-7	CASSLETGTYEQYF
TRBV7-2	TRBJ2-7	CASSVRTSGRIYEQYF
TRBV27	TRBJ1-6	CASSQSGGSPLHF
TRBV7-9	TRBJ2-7	CASSHQGATYEQYF
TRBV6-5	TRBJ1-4	CASSYSRDSQNEKLFF
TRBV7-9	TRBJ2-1	CASSPNRPGSEGHEQFF
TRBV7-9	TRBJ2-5	CASSLQPPGRGQETQYF
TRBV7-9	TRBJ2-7	CASSLMTGTPPYEQYF
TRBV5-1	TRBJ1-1	CASSLSGTGKNTEAFF
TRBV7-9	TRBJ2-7	CAGSGTGAYEQYF
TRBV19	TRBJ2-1	CATTEAVEQFF
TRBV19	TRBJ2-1	CASSPRTGLTNEQFF
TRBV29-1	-	CSVAEGSYEQYF
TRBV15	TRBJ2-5	CATSRGVASAEETQYF
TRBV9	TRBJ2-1	CASSAALAGGLGEQFF
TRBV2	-	CASSAGWAGAYEQYF
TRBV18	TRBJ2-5	CASSPGEVQETQYF
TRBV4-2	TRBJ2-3	CASSLRLADSSTDTQYF
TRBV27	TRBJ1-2	CASSLGGPGLAYGYTF
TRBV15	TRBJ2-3	CAISGTSGPTDTQYF
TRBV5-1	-	CASSFGTGDYEQYF
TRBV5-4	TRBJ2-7	CASSPGTFHPEQYF
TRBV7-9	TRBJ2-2	CASSTYRTSGRNTGELFF
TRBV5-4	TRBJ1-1	CASSFQGSLNTEAFF
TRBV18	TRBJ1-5	CASSQIAGVDQPQHF
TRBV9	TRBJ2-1	CASSQDPTGFGEQFF
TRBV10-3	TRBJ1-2	CAISDPVKYGYTF
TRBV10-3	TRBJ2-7	CAISPGGGRAYEQYF
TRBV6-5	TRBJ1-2	CASSYASLNGYTF
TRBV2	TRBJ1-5	CASSERGNQPQHF
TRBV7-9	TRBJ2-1	CASSFPRSYNEQFF
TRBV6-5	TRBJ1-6	CASGPTGNNSPLHF
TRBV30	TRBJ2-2	CAWNSGRASYTGELFF
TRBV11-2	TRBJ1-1	CASSLGGTGAEAFF
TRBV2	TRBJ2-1	CASRNTVYSYNEQFF
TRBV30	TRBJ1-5	CAWSVGGGQPQHF
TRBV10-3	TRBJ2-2	CAISHSGANTGELFF
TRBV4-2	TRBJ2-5	CASSQEGLSVETQYF
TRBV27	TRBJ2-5	CASSSGETQYF